This T cell receptor beta chain was obtained from a study of PD-1 blockade in classical Hodgkin lymphoma. On the study more broadly: Patients were administered nivolumab (3 mg/kg intravenously) every 2 weeks. Study observations and caveats: It was among complete responders that baseline diversity resembled that of newly diagnosed patients.

Between the trimmed V and J ends, which lost 2 bases and 0 bases, there was a span of 8 bases. Germline V gene data show CDR1 as SGHNT and CDR2 as YYREEE (reference sequence). CDR3 length: 14 residues. Brentuximab vedotin exposure varied, and every patient relapsed after autologous stem cell transplantation. The study recorded best responses of complete response, partial response or progressive disease. The table came from immunoSEQ multiplex PCR; TCRdb's copy has only in-frame clones and leaves some out. The table lists about 30,000 clones, 71% of them singletons. This clone was recorded a few times. Its cognate antigen is unknown.

This clonotype was sampled from a human donor with classical Hodgkin lymphoma. The chain recombines TRBV5-4 with TRBJ1-2, with no clear D. Sequencing was performed on peripheral blood mononuclear cells (PBMCs), taken before the second cycle of nivolumab. The CDR3 DNA sequence: TGTGCCAGCAGCTTAAGGCCAGCTAACTATGGCTACACCTTC. Its translation: CASSLRPANYGYTF.